The present TCR beta chain was sequenced within a study of blood T cell repertoires in COVID-19. Study-level information: Sites across the United States, Italy and Spain contributed samples from acute and convalescent COVID-19. Sources were T cells, B-cell-depleted T cells, or PBMCs; the material itself was cDNA or gDNA.

CDR3 length equals 15 residues. Germline V lookup: CDR1 SGHVS, CDR2 FQNEAQ. Deletions cut 3 bases from V and 1 base from J, with 9 bases between. Per the original data handling: Reference gene primer amplification yielded estimated nucleated cell counts. Assay: immunoSEQ multiplex PCR; the TCRdb copy retains only in-frame clones and omits some. V, J and clone size derive from that table, while D and trimming were established from the DNA sequence. The sample lists approximately 200,000 clones; around 83% were seen once. This receptor was identified in a woman aged 40 to 50 with acute COVID-19. Material for sequencing was PBMCs or T cells enriched from blood (not recorded which). V gene TRBV7-8 combines with J gene TRBJ2-2; tentatively, D is TRBD2 (5 bases). The CDR3 here is CASSFERMNTGELFF. CDR3 sequence (DNA): TGTGCCAGCAGCTTTGAGCGGATGAACACCGGGGAGCTGTTTTTT.